Presented here are 24 T cell receptor beta chains from one specimen sequenced in a study of OX40 agonist ivuxolimab in advanced cancers. Clones were read by immunoSEQ multiplex PCR, and TCRdb kept only the in-frame ones, dropping some. This table holds 50,000 to 70,000 clones, 80% to 95% found once. Sequencing was performed on CD4+ or CD8+ T cells sorted from blood, taken in a trial of the OX40 agonist ivuxolimab. These receptors were collected from an adult with an advanced solid tumor such as melanoma, head and neck, liver or kidney cancer.

V is TRBV5-1 and J is TRBJ2-2; 9 bases are a match to TRBD2. The CDR3 loop spans 17 amino acids. The trim removed 2 bases at V and 4 bases at J, leaving 9 bases unmatched. The germline V gene has CDR1 SGHRS and CDR2 YFSETQ. The CDR3 reads CASSLRLAGPGTGELFF. The CDR3 DNA reads TGCGCCAGCAGCTTAAGGCTAGCGGGACCGGGCACCGGGGAGCTGTTTTTT.

J is TRBJ2-3 and V is TRBV4-3, with 7 bases that match TRBD2. CDR1 and CDR2 (germline): LGHNA, YSLEER. The CDR3 totals 18 residues. Trimming took 4 bases from V and 0 from J; bases not matched to a gene: 13. Here the CDR3 reads CASSPLGVAGASTDTQYF. The CDR3 DNA sequence: TGCGCCAGCAGCCCGTTAGGGGTGGCGGGAGCTAGCACAGATACGCAGTATTTT.

CDR3 nucleotides: TGTGCCAGCAGCCGACAGGGGACTCCGGGGGAAGATACGCAGTATTTT. This sequence encodes CASSRQGTPGEDTQYF. The genes are TRBV7-2 and TRBJ2-3; TRBD1 aligns across 8 bases. Germline CDR1 is SGHTA and CDR2 is FQGNSA. The CDR3 loop spans 16 amino acids. V shed 5 bases and J 5 bases; nucleotides not matched to a gene: 12.

Here the CDR3 reads CATRGPKGLAATDTQYF. As DNA, the CDR3 is TGTGCCACCCGGGGGCCCAAGGGACTAGCGGCCACAGATACGCAGTATTTT. The chain joins TRBV28 to TRBJ2-3, with TRBD2 identical over 11 bases. Trimming removed 10 bases from V and 2 bases from J; junction bases left unmatched: 14. Germline CDR1 is MDHEN and CDR2 is SYDVKM. CDR3 length: 17 amino acids. Full variable domain (missing parts from reference TRBV28 and TRBJ2-3): DVKVTQSSRYLVKRTGEKVFLECVQDMDHENMFWYRQDPGLGLRLIYFSYDVKMKEKGDIPEGYSVSREKKERFSLILESASTNQTSMYLCATRGPKGLAATDTQYFGPGTRLTVL.

The J gene is TRBJ1-2, the V gene TRBV7-2, with 7 bases lining up with TRBD1. V was pared by 1 base and J by 5 bases, with 7 bases of the junction left unmatched. Per germline, CDR1 SGHTA and CDR2 FQGNSA. The CDR3 contains 15 residues. CDR3 DNA sequence: TGTGCCAGCAGCTTAGTTACAGGGGTGGAGTATGGCTACACCTTC. This encodes CASSLVTGVEYGYTF. Using reference TRBV7-2 and TRBJ1-2 for the parts outside the CDR3, the full variable domain is GAGVSQSPSNKVTEKGKDVELRCDPISGHTALYWYRQSLGQGLEFLIYFQGNSAPDKSGLPSDRFSAERTGGSVSTLTIQRTQQEDSAVYLCASSLVTGVEYGYTFGSGTRLTVV.

The chain uses TRBV11-2 and TRBJ2-7, with 7 bases lining up with TRBD1. The CDR3 extends over 13 amino acids. V shed 4 bases and J 6 bases; nucleotides not matched to a gene: 6. Germline V gene data show CDR1 as SGHAT and CDR2 as FQNNGV. The CDR3 nucleotides are TGTGCCAGCAGCTCGGGACAGTTCGGCGAGCAGTACTTC. Translation: CASSSGQFGEQYF.

The chain links TRBV28 to TRBJ1-1; D is uncertain. V was clipped by 5 bases and J by 4 bases, with 5 bases between them. This CDR3 region has 11 residues. Germline V gives CDR1 MDHEN, CDR2 SYDVKM. CDR3 bases: TGTGCCAGCAGTCCTCGCACTGAAGCTTTCTTT. Residues: CASSPRTEAFF. The full variable domain, rest sourced from reference TRBV28 and TRBJ1-1, is DVKVTQSSRYLVKRTGEKVFLECVQDMDHENMFWYRQDPGLGLRLIYFSYDVKMKEKGDIPEGYSVSREKKERFSLILESASTNQTSMYLCASSPRTEAFFGQGTRLTVV.

The chain recombines TRBV7-2 with TRBJ2-2; TRBD1 matches 10 bases. The CDR3 contains 16 residues. The V gene end was trimmed by 6 bases and the J gene end by 5 bases; junction bases not matched to a gene: 9. The germline V gene has CDR1 SGHTA and CDR2 FQGNSA. CDR3 residues: CASRYRGQGTTGELFF. For the CDR3, the DNA is TGTGCCAGCAGGTACCGGGGACAGGGGACAACCGGGGAGCTGTTTTTT.

This chain joins TRBV28 and TRBJ2-5; 8 positions match TRBD2. V gave up 8 bases and J gave up 5 bases; unmatched junction bases: 10. Looked up from germline, CDR1 is MDHEN and CDR2 is SYDVKM. The length of the CDR3 is 14 residues. CDR3 amino acids: CASDVGGGHETQYF. The DNA of the CDR3 is TGTGCCAGCGACGTCGGGGGGGGCCATGAGACCCAGTACTTC.

V usage is TRBV2 and J usage is TRBJ2-4; perhaps TRBD1 as D (6 bases). Germline V CDR1 and CDR2: SNHLY, FYNNEI. This CDR3 spans 13 amino acids. V lost 7 bases to trimming and J lost 9 bases, with 16 bases between them. The CDR3, as DNA: TGTGCCAGCATCAAGGAGCAGGGGACCATTCAGTACTTC. This translates into CASIKEQGTIQYF.

The chain joins TRBV29-1 to TRBJ2-6; D is undetermined. The V gene lost 4 bases and the J gene lost 4 bases, with 8 bases spanning the gap. Germline V gene sequence: CDR1 SQVTM, CDR2 ANQGSEA. The CDR3 spans 13 residues. The CDR3 protein is CSVVPSGANVLTF. The CDR3 DNA reads TGCAGCGTTGTCCCCTCCGGGGCCAACGTCCTGACTTTC.

The chain employs TRBV16 and TRBJ1-2, with TRBD1 matching 9 bases. The CDR3 is 13 amino acids. Germline V gene sequence: CDR1 KGHSY, CDR2 FQNENV. The V segment lost 2 bases and the J segment 5 bases; nucleotides outside the gene matches: 0. In DNA, the CDR3 is TGTGCCAGCAGCCAAGGGACAGGGTATGGCTACACCTTC. Its protein product is CASSQGTGYGYTF.

The chain uses TRBV5-4 and TRBJ2-7, with 7 bases fitting TRBD2. J lost 6 bases, V lost 4 bases, and 13 bases had no gene match. CDR1 SGHNT and CDR2 YYREEE come from the germline V gene (reference sequence). The CDR3 contains 15 residues. This chain's CDR3 is CASSRGGSGTREQYF. CDR3 nucleotide sequence: TGTGCCAGCAGCCGTGGGGGGAGCGGGACTCGCGAGCAGTACTTC.

The chain carries TRBV7-7 and TRBJ2-2, with 8 positions matching TRBD1. Germline trimming cut 1 base from V and 0 bases from J; bases unmatched to any gene: 1. Germline CDR1 and CDR2: SSHAT and FNYEAQ (reference sequence). The CDR3 runs 16 residues. The CDR3 DNA reads TGTGCCAGCAGCTTAGGACAGGGGACGAACACCGGGGAGCTGTTTTTT. Its translation: CASSLGQGTNTGELFF.

The chain carries TRBV29-1 and TRBJ2-5, with D possibly called TRBD1 or TRBD2 (6 bases each). Germline values: CDR1 SQVTM, CDR2 ANQGSEA. CDR3 length equals 14 residues. Trimming removed 3 bases from V and 1 base from J, with 12 bases in between. The CDR3 sequence is CSVDQTGAQETQYF. CDR3 nucleotides: TGCAGCGTTGACCAAACGGGGGCCCAAGAGACCCAGTACTTC.

This chain connects TRBV18 to TRBJ2-3; TRBD2 agrees at 10 bases. V was pared by 2 bases and J by 0 bases, with 5 bases of the junction left unmatched. The CDR3 consists of 17 residues. From germline, CDR1 is KGHSH and CDR2 LQKENI. The CDR3, as DNA: TGTGCCAGCTCACCAATACTAGCGGGACCTAGCACAGATACGCAGTATTTT. Translating it yields CASSPILAGPSTDTQYF.

The chain recombines TRBV11-2 with TRBJ2-2; 7 bases agree with TRBD1. CDR3 size: 16 residues. The V gene's germline CDR1 is SGHAT and CDR2 FQNNGV. Unmatched junction bases numbered 7, after V lost 6 bases and J lost 0 bases. Written as DNA, the CDR3 is TGTGCCAGCAGTCGACAGGGTCAAACGAACACCGGGGAGCTGTTTTTT. Translating it yields CASSRQGQTNTGELFF.

V and J are TRBV19 and TRBJ1-5; the D is unclear. Per germline, CDR1 LNHDA and CDR2 SQIVND (reference sequence). V was shortened by 1 base and J by 5 bases, with 6 bases between the two germline ends. The CDR3 is made up of 13 amino acids. The CDR3 DNA is TGTGCCAGTAGTATAGCTCGGGATCAGCCCCAGCATTTT. It specifies CASSIARDQPQHF.

The gene calls are TRBV6-5 and TRBJ2-6; D gene uncertain. CDR3 length equals 16 residues. Germline V gene sequence: CDR1 MNHEY, CDR2 SVGAGI. V lost 2 bases and J 1 base, leaving 9 bases between the germline ends. The CDR3 DNA follows: TGTGCCAGCAGTTACACTCAATCTTCTGGGGCCAACGTCCTGACTTTC. This encodes CASSYTQSSGANVLTF.

This clone appeared once. The chain joins TRBV5-1 to TRBJ2-7; tentatively, D is TRBD1 (6 bases). The germline CDR1 and CDR2 sequences are SGHRS and YFSETQ. The CDR3 sequence is 12 residues long. Between the trimmed V and J ends, which lost 4 bases and 3 bases, there was a span of 8 bases. CDR3 in amino acids: CASSPGDYEQYF. CDR3 nucleotide sequence: TGCGCCAGCAGCCCAGGGGACTACGAGCAGTACTTC. The full variable domain, with the rest looked up from reference TRBV5-1 and TRBJ2-7, is KAGVTQTPRYLIKTRGQQVTLSCSPISGHRSVSWYQQTPGQGLQFLFEYFSETQRNKGNFPGRFSGRQFSNSRSEMNVSTLELGDSALYLCASSPGDYEQYFGPGTRLTVT.

The V gene is TRBV7-2, the J gene TRBJ2-5; D is unresolved. The end of the DNA aligns better with TRBJ2-7, so the J call may be wrong. The CDR3 has 12 residues. Per the germline V gene, CDR1 is SGHTA and CDR2 is FQGNSA. This CDR3 is CASSPSGYEQYF. CDR3 bases: TGTGCCAGCAGTCCTTCAGGCTACGAGCAGTACTTC.

The chain employs TRBV18 and TRBJ2-7; 9 positions match TRBD1. Per the germline V gene, CDR1 is KGHSH and CDR2 is LQKENI. The CDR3 spans 15 residues. Trimming removed 0 bases from V and 2 bases from J; junction bases left unmatched: 2. CDR3 region: CASSPPTGGAYEQYF. The CDR3 nucleotides are TGTGCCAGCTCACCACCGACAGGGGGAGCCTACGAGCAGTACTTC.

J is TRBJ2-7 and V is TRBV7-2; D could derive from TRBD1 or TRBD2 (6 bases each). The CDR3 runs to 15 residues. The V and J ends lost 0 bases and 5 bases respectively, with 14 bases between them. The germline CDR1 and CDR2 sequences are SGHTA and FQGNSA. CDR3 protein: CASSLAWGAQHEQYF. CDR3 sequence (DNA): TGTGCCAGCAGCTTAGCGTGGGGGGCGCAGCACGAGCAGTACTTC.

The chain combines TRBV5-6 with TRBJ1-3; D remains unclear. There are 17 residues in the CDR3. Deletions cut 0 bases from V and 4 bases from J, with 17 bases between. Looked up from germline, CDR1 is SGHDT and CDR2 is YYEEEE. The CDR3 DNA follows: TGTGCCAGCAGCTTGGGGTTCGGGGTTATTTCGGGAAACACCATATATTTT. Protein sequence: CASSLGFGVISGNTIYF. Drawing the rest from reference TRBV5-6 and TRBJ1-3, the complete variable domain is DAGVTQSPTHLIKTRGQQVTLRCSPKSGHDTVSWYQQALGQGPQFIFQYYEEEERQRGNFPDRFSGHQFPNYSSELNVNALLLGDSALYLCASSLGFGVISGNTIYFGEGSWLTVV.